These 13 T cell receptor beta chains came from one sample sequenced in a study of radiation and T cells in renal cell carcinoma. Time point here: blood 4 weeks post-SBRT, at nephrectomy. The treatment was: 15 Gy SBRT to primary tumor, nephrectomy 4 weeks later. Clones were read by immunoSEQ multiplex PCR, and TCRdb kept only the in-frame ones, dropping some. The table includes about 170,000 clones, about 85% detected once. The specimen comprised blood, sampled from a patient whose treatment included radiotherapy and nephrectomy. The source of these receptors is a woman in her forties or fifties with renal cell carcinoma.

In this sample, this clone turned up a few times. V is TRBV30 and J is TRBJ1-6; D is possibly TRBD1 (5 bases). V lost 5 bases to trimming and J lost 12 bases, with 20 bases between them. The CDR3 covers 14 residues. In germline, CDR1 is GTSNPN, CDR2 SVGIG (reference sequence). CDR3: CAWGAGILTLPLHF. In DNA form, the CDR3 reads TGTGCCTGGGGTGCAGGGATCTTAACATTACCCCTCCACTTT.

V gene TRBV5-4 combines with J gene TRBJ2-7; D gene uncertain. V dropped 3 bases and J dropped 6 bases, with 7 bases sitting between them. The CDR3 is 11 amino acids. CDR1 and CDR2 (germline): SGHNT, YYREEE (reference sequence). In DNA, the CDR3 is TGTGCCAGCAGCTCCCTGGCCGAGCAGTACTTC. Protein: CASSSLAEQYF.

The chain has TRBV2 and TRBJ2-3; 8 bases are a match to TRBD1. V trimming: 5 bases; J trimming: 5 bases; junction bases outside the gene matches: 3. The germline CDR1 and CDR2 sequences are SNHLY and FYNNEI. The length of the CDR3 is 13 residues. CDR3 amino acids: CASSSQGGDTQYF. The CDR3 DNA follows: TGTGCCAGCAGTTCACAGGGGGGAGATACGCAGTATTTT.

The chain recombines TRBV6-6 with TRBJ2-5; 7 nucleotides match TRBD2. From germline, CDR1 is MNHNY and CDR2 SVGAGI (reference sequence). V trimming: 6 bases; J trimming: 4 bases; junction bases outside the gene matches: 8. The CDR3 covers 14 residues. The CDR3 protein is CASSQNPGGETQYF. The CDR3 DNA is TGTGCCAGCAGCCAGAACCCGGGGGGAGAGACCCAGTACTTC.

V gene TRBV2 combines with J gene TRBJ1-4, with TRBD1 as a possible D gene (5 bases). Germline V gene data show CDR1 as SNHLY and CDR2 as FYNNEI. The V gene lost 4 bases and the J gene lost 3 bases, with 12 bases spanning the gap. CDR3 length equals 15 residues. For the CDR3, the DNA is TGTGCCAGCAGTGGGCAGGGTCTCTCTAATGAAAAACTGTTTTTT. Translating it yields CASSGQGLSNEKLFF.

The gene calls are TRBV4-1 and TRBJ2-7, with D hard to call. The germline V and J ends were trimmed by 4 bases and 3 bases, with 7 bases remaining between them. The CDR3 has 12 amino acids. Germline loops: CDR1 MGHRA, CDR2 YSYEKL. The CDR3 reads CASSPNGYEQYF. CDR3 nucleotides: TGCGCCAGCAGCCCAAATGGCTACGAGCAGTACTTC.

The gene calls are TRBV7-2 and TRBJ1-5; D ambiguous. Trimming removed 6 bases at V and 7 bases at J, with 19 bases between. This CDR3 contains 15 residues. The germline V gene has CDR1 SGHTA and CDR2 FQGNSA. Here the CDR3 reads CASSLYTGFEQPQHF. DNA for the CDR3: TGTGCCAGCAGTTTATATACGGGATTTGAACAGCCCCAGCATTTT.

The genes are TRBV30 and TRBJ1-5, with TRBD1 as a possible D gene (5 bases). Trimming took 1 base from V and 4 from J, leaving 11 bases between them. Germline V gene lookup returns CDR1 GTSNPN and CDR2 SVGIG (reference sequence). The CDR3 covers 14 residues. CDR3 loop: CAWSEYRGNQPQHF. CDR3 nucleotide sequence: TGTGCCTGGAGTGAGTATCGGGGGAATCAGCCCCAGCATTTT.

The chain couples TRBV19 to TRBJ1-1; possible D gene TRBD1, 5 bases. This CDR3 has 13 amino acids. Between the trimmed V and J ends, which lost 6 bases and 4 bases, there was a span of 12 bases. Germline-derived CDR1 and CDR2 are LNHDA and SQIVND (reference sequence). The CDR3 sequence: CASRAGPGTEAFF. The DNA of the CDR3 is TGTGCCAGTAGAGCAGGGCCGGGCACTGAAGCTTTCTTT. Full variable domain (remainder filled in from reference TRBV19 and TRBJ1-1): DGGITQSPKYLFRKEGQNVTLSCEQNLNHDAMYWYRQDPGQGLRLIYYSQIVNDFQKGDIAEGYSVSREKKESFPLTVTSAQKNPTAFYLCASRAGPGTEAFFGQGTRLTVV.

V and J are TRBV5-1 and TRBJ1-1; 9 bases are a match to TRBD1. Unmatched junction bases numbered 2, after V lost 3 bases and J lost 5 bases. This CDR3 spans 13 amino acids. Germline V gene data show CDR1 as SGHRS and CDR2 as YFSETQ. CDR3 bases: TGCGCCAGCAGCTGGGACAGGGAAACTGAAGCTTTCTTT. Translation gives CASSWDRETEAFF. The full variable domain, with the rest looked up from reference TRBV5-1 and TRBJ1-1, is KAGVTQTPRYLIKTRGQQVTLSCSPISGHRSVSWYQQTPGQGLQFLFEYFSETQRNKGNFPGRFSGRQFSNSRSEMNVSTLELGDSALYLCASSWDRETEAFFGQGTRLTVV.

The chain recombines TRBV5-4 with TRBJ2-7; TRBD2 is a possible D gene (6 bases). The CDR3 length is 15 residues. Between the trimmed V and J ends, which lost 1 base and 3 bases, there was a span of 14 bases. Looked up from germline, CDR1 is SGHNT and CDR2 is YYREEE (reference sequence). CDR3 in DNA: TGTGCCAGCAGCTTGACTCAGGGAGGTTTCTACGAGCAGTACTTC. Its protein is CASSLTQGGFYEQYF.

The chain carries TRBV19 and TRBJ1-1; D call uncertain. The CDR3 has 15 amino acids. Trimming cost V 8 bases and J 0 bases, with 16 bases left between them. Germline CDR1 is LNHDA and CDR2 is SQIVND (reference sequence). CDR3 residues: CASAPGQTLNTEAFF. CDR3 DNA: TGTGCCAGTGCCCCCGGCCAAACTTTGAACACTGAAGCTTTCTTT.

This chain joins TRBV5-1 and TRBJ1-4; TRBD1 matches 8 bases. The germline V gene encodes CDR1 SGHRS and CDR2 YFSETQ. The CDR3 extends over 15 amino acids. Trimming at V came to 5 bases and at J to 2 bases, leaving 5 bases not matched to a gene. The CDR3 here is CASRGQVDTNEKLFF. For the CDR3, the DNA is TGCGCCAGCAGGGGACAGGTGGATACTAATGAAAAACTGTTTTTT.